This T cell receptor beta chain was observed in a study of T cell responses to AZD1222 COVID-19 vaccine. Libraries were prepared by immunoSEQ multiplex PCR; TCRdb keeps only in-frame clonotypes and omits some of them. The repertoire includes fewer than 180,000 clones, 92% of them detected once, and approximately 3.3% sits in the top ten. Study-wide results and caveats: Females made up more of the donors, who were largely white British, and clonal diversity may have come out too low. Repertoire sampling occurred only after the peak T cell response. Just a handful of people given AZD1222 tested seropositive at baseline.

CDR1 SGHNT and CDR2 YENEEA come from the germline V gene. V lost 1 base, J lost 9 bases, and 9 bases stayed unmatched. CDR3 length: 17 residues. Concerning this clone: Antigen unknown.

Here the sequenced sample was peripheral blood, taken 28 days after the second AZD1222 dose. V is TRBV11-3 and J is TRBJ2-1; 13 bases are shared with TRBD2. The source of this sequence is an adult who received the AZD1222 COVID-19 vaccine. CDR3 sequence reads: CASSLGLAGGTGGEQFF. As DNA, the CDR3 is TGTGCCAGCAGCTTAGGACTAGCGGGAGGTACAGGGGGTGAGCAGTTCTTC.